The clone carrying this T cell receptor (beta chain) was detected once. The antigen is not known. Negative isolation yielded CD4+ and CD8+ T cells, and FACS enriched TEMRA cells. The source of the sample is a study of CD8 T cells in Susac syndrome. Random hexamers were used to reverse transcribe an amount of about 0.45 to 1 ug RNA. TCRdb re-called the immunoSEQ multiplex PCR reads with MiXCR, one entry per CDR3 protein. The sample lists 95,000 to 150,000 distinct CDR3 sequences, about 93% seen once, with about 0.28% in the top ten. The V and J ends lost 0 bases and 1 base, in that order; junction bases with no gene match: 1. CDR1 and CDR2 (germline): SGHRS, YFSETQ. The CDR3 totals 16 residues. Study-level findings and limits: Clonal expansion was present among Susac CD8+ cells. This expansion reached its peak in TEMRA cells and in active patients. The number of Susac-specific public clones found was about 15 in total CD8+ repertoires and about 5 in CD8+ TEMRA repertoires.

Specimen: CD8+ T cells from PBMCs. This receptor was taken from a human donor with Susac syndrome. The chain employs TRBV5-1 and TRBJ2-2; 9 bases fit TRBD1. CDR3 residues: CASSLVDRGNTGELFF. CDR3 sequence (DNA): TGCGCCAGCAGCTTGGTGGACAGGGGGAACACCGGGGAGCTGTTTTTT.